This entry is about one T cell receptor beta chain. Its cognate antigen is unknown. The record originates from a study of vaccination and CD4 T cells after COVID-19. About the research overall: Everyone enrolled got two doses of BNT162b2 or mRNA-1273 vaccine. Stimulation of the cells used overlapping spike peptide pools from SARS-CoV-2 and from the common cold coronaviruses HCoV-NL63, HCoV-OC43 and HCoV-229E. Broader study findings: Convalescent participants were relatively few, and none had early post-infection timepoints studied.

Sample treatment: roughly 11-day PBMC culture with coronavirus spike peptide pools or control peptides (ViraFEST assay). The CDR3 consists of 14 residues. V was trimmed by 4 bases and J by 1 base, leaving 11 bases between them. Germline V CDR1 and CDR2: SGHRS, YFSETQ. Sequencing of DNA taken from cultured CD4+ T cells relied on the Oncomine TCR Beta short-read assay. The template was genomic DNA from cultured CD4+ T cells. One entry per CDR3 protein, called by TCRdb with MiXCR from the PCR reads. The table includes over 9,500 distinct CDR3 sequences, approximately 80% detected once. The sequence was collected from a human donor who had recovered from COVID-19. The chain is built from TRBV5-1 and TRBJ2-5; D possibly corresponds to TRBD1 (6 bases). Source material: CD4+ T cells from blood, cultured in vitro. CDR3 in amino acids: CASSPGTSQETQYF. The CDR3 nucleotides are TGCGCCAGCAGCCCCGGGACATCCCAAGAGACCCAGTACTTC.